The clone carrying this TCR beta chain was recorded at least ten times. Antigen: not known. Two oligonucleotides, mixed equimolar, formed the beta constant-region primer covering TRBC1 and TRBC2. Ligated cDNA was amplified by four rounds of PCR with nested alpha and beta constant-region primers and SP2. A single record per CDR3 protein comes from TCRdb applying MiXCR to the UMI-ligation and nested PCR reads. The sample carries over 25,000 distinct CDR3 sequences, around a sixth recorded once. V lost 4 bases and J lost 4; bases outside the gene matches: 3. Germline V gene data show CDR1 as SGHDT and CDR2 as YYEEEE. This CDR3 has 13 residues. This record belongs to a study of naive and memory T cell subsets. General study points: Expression changes during T cell differentiation may affect RNA-based TCR counts. Naive and memory repertoire findings lacked a ground truth for validation. TCR abundance followed a power law differing between naive and memory subsets.

EMRA cells were CD45RA+CD27-, and effector memory cells CD45RA-CD27-. Sequenced material: effector memory CD4+ T cells from blood. The subset is: effector memory, CD45RA- CD27-. The chain has TRBV5-6 and TRBJ1-1; 8 nucleotides line up with TRBD1. The source is a human donor in good health. The CDR3 DNA reads TGTGCCAGCAGCCGGGACAGGAGCACTGAAGCTTTCTTT. As protein: CASSRDRSTEAFF.